This T cell receptor beta chain was sequenced for a study of T cell repertoires in cytomegalovirus infection. Using its own MiXCR run on the reads, TCRdb lists one record per CDR3 protein. The table lists roughly 920,000 distinct CDR3 sequences, around 30% of them singletons. This clonotype was counted a few times. Its antigen is currently unknown. The sequencing used cultured CD8+ T cells from PBMCs, collected from culture after CMV antigen stimulation. This receptor was obtained from a human donor in good health (CMV status not recorded). Some clones in this sample may be carry-over from other donors' samples.

The CDR3 coding sequence is TGTGCCAGCACCTCCGGCGGGGGGCGGGACCCGAATACGCAGTATTTT. Translating it yields CASTSGGGRDPNTQYF. The chain employs TRBV6-5 and TRBJ2-3; the match to TRBD2 covers 8 bases. The CDR3 covers 16 residues. V lost 7 bases, J lost 7 bases, and 16 bases stayed unmatched. CDR1 is MNHEY, CDR2 SVGAGI, per germline.